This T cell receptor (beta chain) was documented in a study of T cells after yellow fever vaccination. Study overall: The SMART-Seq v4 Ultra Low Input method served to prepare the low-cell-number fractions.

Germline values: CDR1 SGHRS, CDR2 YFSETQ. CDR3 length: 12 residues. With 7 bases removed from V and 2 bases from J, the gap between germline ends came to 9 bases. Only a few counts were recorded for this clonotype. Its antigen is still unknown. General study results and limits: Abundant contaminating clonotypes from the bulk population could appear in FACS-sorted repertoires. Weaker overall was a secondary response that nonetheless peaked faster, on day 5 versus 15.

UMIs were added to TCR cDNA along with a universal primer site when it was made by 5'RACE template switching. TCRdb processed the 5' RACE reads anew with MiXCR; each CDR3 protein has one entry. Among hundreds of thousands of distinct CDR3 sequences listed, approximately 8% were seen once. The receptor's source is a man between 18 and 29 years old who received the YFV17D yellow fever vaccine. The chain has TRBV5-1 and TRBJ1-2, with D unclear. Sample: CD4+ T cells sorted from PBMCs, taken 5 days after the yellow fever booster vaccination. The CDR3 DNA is TGCGCCAGCGCCCCAGACAACTATGGCTACACCTTC. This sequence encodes CASAPDNYGYTF.